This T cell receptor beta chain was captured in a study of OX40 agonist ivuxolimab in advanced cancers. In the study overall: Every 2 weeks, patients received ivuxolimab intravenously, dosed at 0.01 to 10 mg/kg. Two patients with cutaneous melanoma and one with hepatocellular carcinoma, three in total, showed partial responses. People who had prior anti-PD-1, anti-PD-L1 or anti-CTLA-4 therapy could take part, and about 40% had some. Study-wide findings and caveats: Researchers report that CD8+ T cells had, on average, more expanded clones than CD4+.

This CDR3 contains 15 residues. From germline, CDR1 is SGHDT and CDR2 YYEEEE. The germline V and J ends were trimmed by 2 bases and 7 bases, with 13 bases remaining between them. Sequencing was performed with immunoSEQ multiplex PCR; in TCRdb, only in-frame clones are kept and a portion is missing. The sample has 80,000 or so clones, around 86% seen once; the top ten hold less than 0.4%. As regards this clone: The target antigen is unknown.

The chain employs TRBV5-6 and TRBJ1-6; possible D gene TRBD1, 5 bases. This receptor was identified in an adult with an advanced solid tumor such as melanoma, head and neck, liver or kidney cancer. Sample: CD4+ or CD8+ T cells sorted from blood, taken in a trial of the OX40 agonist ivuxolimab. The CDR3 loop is CASSFLRGQNSPLHF. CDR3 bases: TGTGCCAGCAGCTTCTTGAGGGGCCAAAATTCACCCCTCCACTTT.